The 13 T cell receptor beta chains listed next were all sequenced from one sample in a study of blood T cell repertoires in COVID-19. Profiled with immunoSEQ multiplex PCR; TCRdb holds only in-frame clones, not every one. The sample records roughly 400,000 clones, roughly 87% being singletons. Specimen: PBMCs or T cells enriched from blood (not recorded which). Receptors originate from a woman aged 40-49 years with acute COVID-19.

The rearrangement uses TRBV10-1 and TRBJ2-3; 10 bases align to TRBD2. The CDR3 spans 16 residues. Germline CDR1 reads WNHNN; CDR2 reads SYGVQD (reference sequence). V shed 6 bases, J shed 1 base, and the junction held 7 bases outside the gene matches. CDR3 region: CASSDPTSGGTDTQYF. The CDR3 coding sequence is TGCGCCAGCAGCGACCCCACTAGCGGGGGCACAGATACGCAGTATTTT.

The V and J genes are TRBV5-1 and TRBJ2-3, with a weak D call TRBD2 (5 bases). The V and J ends lost 4 bases and 3 bases respectively, with 12 bases between them. The CDR3 is 14 amino acids. CDR1 SGHRS and CDR2 YFSETQ come from the germline V gene. CDR3: CASSTGYKTDTQYF. CDR3 coding DNA: TGCGCCAGCAGCACGGGATATAAAACAGATACGCAGTATTTT.

J is TRBJ2-4 and V is TRBV5-1; 7 positions agree with TRBD1. The germline V gene encodes CDR1 SGHRS and CDR2 YFSETQ. V trimming: 4 bases; J trimming: 7 bases; junction bases outside the gene matches: 5. CDR3 size: 13 residues. The CDR3 nucleotides read TGCGCCAGCAGCCAACAGGGGTTGAACATTCAGTACTTC. It specifies CASSQQGLNIQYF. Combining the CDR3 with reference TRBV5-1 and TRBJ2-4 gives the whole variable domain KAGVTQTPRYLIKTRGQQVTLSCSPISGHRSVSWYQQTPGQGLQFLFEYFSETQRNKGNFPGRFSGRQFSNSRSEMNVSTLELGDSALYLCASSQQGLNIQYFGAGTRLSVL.

The chain couples TRBV30 to TRBJ2-1; TRBD2 is a possible D gene (6 bases). V lost 4 bases and J 2 bases, leaving 12 bases between the germline ends. The germline gives CDR1 GTSNPN, CDR2 SVGIG (reference sequence). There are 14 residues in the CDR3. Written as DNA, the CDR3 is TGTGCCTGGACCTTCCCGGGGGCCTACAATGAGCAGTTCTTC. Translated: CAWTFPGAYNEQFF.

The gene calls are TRBV6-5 and TRBJ1-1; 7 bases are shared with TRBD1. The V gene end was trimmed by 5 bases and the J gene end by 3 bases; junction bases not matched to a gene: 3. The germline V gene has CDR1 MNHEY and CDR2 SVGAGI. The CDR3 contains 13 residues. CDR3: CASSKQGDTEAFF. The CDR3 region has the DNA TGTGCCAGCAGTAAGCAGGGGGACACTGAAGCTTTCTTT.

The chain combines TRBV27 with TRBJ1-2; D is perhaps TRBD1 (5 bases). Between the trimmed V and J ends, which lost 8 bases and 2 bases, there was a span of 15 bases. This CDR3 comprises 14 residues. Germline V gene sequence: CDR1 MNHEY, CDR2 SMNVEV (reference sequence). The CDR3 nucleotides are TGTGCCAGCCGGATGGGCGGGGGGAACTATGGCTACACCTTC. It is translated as CASRMGGGNYGYTF.

The J gene is TRBJ2-2, the V gene TRBV11-3, with 10 bases that match TRBD2. From germline, CDR1 is SGHNT and CDR2 YENEEA. Trimming at V came to 1 base and at J to 0 bases, leaving 5 bases not matched to a gene. The CDR3 contains 18 residues. CDR3 residues: CASSLALAGAANTGELFF. The CDR3, as DNA: TGTGCCAGCAGCTTAGCTCTAGCGGGGGCCGCGAACACCGGGGAGCTGTTTTTT. Combining the CDR3 with reference TRBV11-3 and TRBJ2-2 gives the whole variable domain EAGVVQSPRYKIIEKKQPVAFWCNPISGHNTLYWYLQNLGQGPELLIRYENEEAVDDSQLPKDRFSAERLKGVDSTLKIQPAELGDSAVYLCASSLALAGAANTGELFFGEGSRLTVL.

V is TRBV5-1 and J is TRBJ2-7, with 9 bases lining up with TRBD2. From germline, CDR1 is SGHRS and CDR2 YFSETQ. Germline trimming cut 0 bases from V and 4 bases from J; bases unmatched to any gene: 5. The length of the CDR3 is 15 residues. The chain's CDR3 is CASSLVAGGTYEQYF. Written as DNA, the CDR3 is TGCGCCAGCAGCTTGGTGGCGGGGGGGACTTACGAGCAGTACTTC.

The genes are TRBV7-6 and TRBJ1-6, with 7 bases matching TRBD1. The CDR3 runs 15 residues. Germline V gene data show CDR1 as SGHVS and CDR2 as FNYEAQ. Unmatched junction bases numbered 6, after V lost 4 bases and J lost 6 bases. As DNA, the CDR3 is TGTGCCAGCAGCTACCGGGACAGCTTTAATTCACCCCTCCACTTT. It encodes CASSYRDSFNSPLHF. Variable domain in full (rest from reference TRBV7-6 and TRBJ1-6): GAGVSQSPRYKVTKRGQDVALRCDPISGHVSLYWYRQALGQGPEFLTYFNYEAQQDKSGLPNDRFSAERPEGSISTLTIQRTEQRDSAMYRCASSYRDSFNSPLHFGNGTRLTVT.

The chain recombines TRBV7-2 with TRBJ1-1, with TRBD1 as a possible D gene (6 bases). CDR1 and CDR2 (germline): SGHTA, FQGNSA. The CDR3 loop spans 13 amino acids. The V and J ends lost 2 bases and 4 bases respectively, with 8 bases between them. The CDR3, as DNA: TGTGCCAGCAGCTTAAAAGGGGGCACTGAAGCTTTCTTT. Translation gives CASSLKGGTEAFF. The variable domain in full, completed from reference TRBV7-2 and TRBJ1-1, reads GAGVSQSPSNKVTEKGKDVELRCDPISGHTALYWYRQSLGQGLEFLIYFQGNSAPDKSGLPSDRFSAERTGGSVSTLTIQRTQQEDSAVYLCASSLKGGTEAFFGQGTRLTVV.

This sequence joins TRBV19 and TRBJ2-2; D might be TRBD2 (6 bases). This CDR3 contains 15 residues. Trimming shortened V by 3 bases and J by 3 bases, and 11 bases separated the two germline ends. The germline gives CDR1 LNHDA, CDR2 SQIVND (reference sequence). The CDR3 nucleotides read TGTGCCAGTAGTATTCCGCCGGGGGACACCGGGGAGCTGTTTTTT. Protein sequence: CASSIPPGDTGELFF. Full variable domain (missing parts from reference TRBV19 and TRBJ2-2): DGGITQSPKYLFRKEGQNVTLSCEQNLNHDAMYWYRQDPGQGLRLIYYSQIVNDFQKGDIAEGYSVSREKKESFPLTVTSAQKNPTAFYLCASSIPPGDTGELFFGEGSRLTVL.

The chain employs TRBV5-6 and TRBJ2-7; perhaps TRBD1 as D (5 bases). With 1 base removed from V and 2 bases from J, the gap between germline ends came to 10 bases. The CDR3 contains 14 residues. Germline V CDR1 and CDR2: SGHDT, YYEEEE. CDR3 bases: TGTGCCAGCAGCTTGATCTCAGGGACCTACGAGCAGTACTTC. Its protein product is CASSLISGTYEQYF.

V usage is TRBV6-5 and J usage is TRBJ2-1, with D possibly matching TRBD2 (7 bases). CDR1 and CDR2 (germline): MNHEY, SVGAGI. The CDR3 spans 14 residues. Trimming stripped 8 bases from V and 0 bases from J, with 11 bases between. For the CDR3, the DNA is TGTGCCAGCGGGGGCGGGAGCTCCTACAATGAGCAGTTCTTC. Translation gives CASGGGSSYNEQFF.